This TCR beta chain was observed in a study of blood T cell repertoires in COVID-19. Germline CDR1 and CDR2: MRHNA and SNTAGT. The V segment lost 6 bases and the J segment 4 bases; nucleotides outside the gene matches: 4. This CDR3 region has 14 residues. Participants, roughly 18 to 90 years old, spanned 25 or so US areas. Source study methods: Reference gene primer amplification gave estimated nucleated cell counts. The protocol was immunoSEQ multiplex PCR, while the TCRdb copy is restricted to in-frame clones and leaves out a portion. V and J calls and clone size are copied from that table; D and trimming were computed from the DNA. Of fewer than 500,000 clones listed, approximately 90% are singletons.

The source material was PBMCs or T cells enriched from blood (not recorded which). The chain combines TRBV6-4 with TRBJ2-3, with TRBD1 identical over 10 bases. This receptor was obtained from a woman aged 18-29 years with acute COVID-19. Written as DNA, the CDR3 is TGTGCCAGCAGGCCGGGACAGGGGTCAGATACGCAGTATTTT. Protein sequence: CASRPGQGSDTQYF.